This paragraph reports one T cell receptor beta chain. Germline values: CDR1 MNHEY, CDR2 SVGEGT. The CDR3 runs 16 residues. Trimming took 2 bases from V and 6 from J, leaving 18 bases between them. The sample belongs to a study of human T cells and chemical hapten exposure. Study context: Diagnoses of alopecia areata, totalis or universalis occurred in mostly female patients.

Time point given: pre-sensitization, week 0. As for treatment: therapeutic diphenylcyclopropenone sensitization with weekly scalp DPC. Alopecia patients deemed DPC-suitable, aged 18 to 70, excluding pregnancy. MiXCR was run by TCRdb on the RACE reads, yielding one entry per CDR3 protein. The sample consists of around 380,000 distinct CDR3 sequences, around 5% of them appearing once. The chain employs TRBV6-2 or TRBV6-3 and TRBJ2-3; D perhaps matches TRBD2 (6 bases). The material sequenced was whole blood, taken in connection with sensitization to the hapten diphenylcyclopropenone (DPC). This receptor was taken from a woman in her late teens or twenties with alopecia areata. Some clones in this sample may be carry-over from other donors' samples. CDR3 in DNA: TGTGCCAGCAGTTACCCCCTAGGCCGGGCGGGGGATACGCAGTATTTT. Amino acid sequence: CASSYPLGRAGDTQYF.